The sample holds many counts of the clone carrying this T cell receptor (beta chain). This sample is part of a study of early T cells in non-severe SARS-CoV-2 infection. TCRdb redid the calling of the 5' RACE reads with MiXCR, one entry per CDR3 protein. The sample lists tens of thousands of distinct CDR3 sequences; more than 3.5% were seen once. Sequencing was done on a sample of whole blood. The TCR was taken from an adult who was a healthcare worker with PCR-confirmed SARS-CoV-2 infection or an uninfected control (not recorded which).

The CDR3 nucleotides read TGCAGTGCTAGAGCAAACACTGAAGCTTTCTTT. It specifies CSARANTEAFF. V gene TRBV20-1 combines with J gene TRBJ1-1; no reliable D call. The CDR3 covers 11 residues. Germline CDR1 reads DFQATT; CDR2 reads SNEGSKA (reference sequence). V was pared by 1 base and J by 2 bases, with 2 bases between.